The 20 T cell receptor beta chains in this list originate from one sample, sequenced in a study of shared clonotypes between healthy human individuals. Method: immunoSEQ multiplex PCR; TCRdb's copy keeps in-frame clones and lacks some. The data show around 750,000 clones, with about 74% seen just once and 1.5% to 2% held by the top ten. The material sequenced was memory CD4+ T cells sorted from blood. Indicated subset: CD45RA-negative fraction. The receptors here all came from a woman younger than 45 in good health.

In regard to this clone: This sequence may be a read error, since a much larger clone differs from it by one base. Other DNA sequences in the sample encode the same CDR3. The V and J genes are TRBV5-1 and TRBJ2-5; D is undetermined. The V end lost 1 base, the J end lost 2 bases, and 0 bases lay between the germline ends. CDR1 and CDR2 (germline): SGHRS, YFSETQ. The CDR3 length is 11 residues. The CDR3 here is CASSLQETQYF. CDR3 coding DNA: TGCGCCAGCAGCTTGCAAGAGACCCAGTACTTC.

As to this clone: The same CDR3 is also encoded by other DNA sequences in this sample. This sequence joins TRBV30 and TRBJ1-5; 8 bases match TRBD1. This CDR3 spans 13 amino acids. V shed 0 bases and J 5 bases; nucleotides not matched to a gene: 0. Germline CDR1 and CDR2: GTSNPN and SVGIG (reference sequence). CDR3 coding DNA: TGTGCCTGGAGTGTACAGGGGGATCAGCCCCAGCATTTT. It is translated as CAWSVQGDQPQHF.

The J gene is TRBJ2-6, the V gene TRBV5-5; TRBD1 matches 7 bases. The CDR3 extends over 18 amino acids. The ends lost 1 base at V and 0 bases at J; junction bases unmatched: 7. Germline CDR1 and CDR2: SGHKS and YYEKEE (reference sequence). The CDR3 bases are TGTGCCAGCAGCTTGTACAGGGGAAAAGGCTCTGGGGCCAACGTCCTGACTTTC. Amino acids: CASSLYRGKGSGANVLTF.

This clone was recorded once. The rearrangement uses TRBV6-5 and TRBJ2-6; D unresolved. The CDR3 extends over 15 amino acids. V shed 2 bases and J shed 0 bases, with 5 bases lying between them. CDR1 MNHEY and CDR2 SVGAGI come from the germline V gene. The CDR3 sequence is CASSYGSSGANVLTF. DNA of the CDR3: TGTGCCAGCAGTTACGGTAGCTCTGGGGCCAACGTCCTGACTTTC.

The table lists this clone with a few counts. The identical CDR3 is also encoded by other nucleotide sequences in the sample. CDR3 amino acids: CASSGTGDYGYTF. CDR3 in DNA: TGTGCCAGCAGTGGGACAGGGGACTATGGCTACACCTTC. The V and J genes are TRBV6-5 and TRBJ1-2, with 10 positions matching TRBD1. CDR3 length: 13 residues. From germline, CDR1 is MNHEY and CDR2 SVGAGI. Trimming took 5 bases from V and 3 from J; bases not matched to a gene: 0.

V is TRBV11-2 and J is TRBJ2-5; D is unresolved. Germline V gene sequence: CDR1 SGHAT, CDR2 FQNNGV. Trimming removed 0 bases from V and 5 bases from J, with 13 bases in between. The CDR3 length is 15 residues. CDR3 nucleotides: TGTGCCAGCAGCTTAGAAATTGCTAGATGGGAGACCCAGTACTTC. Translating it yields CASSLEIARWETQYF.

The chain employs TRBV6-1 and TRBJ2-1, with 7 bases aligning to TRBD1. The V gene end was trimmed by 6 bases and the J gene end by 6 bases; junction bases not matched to a gene: 5. Germline CDR1 is MNHNS and CDR2 is SASEGT. The CDR3 contains 13 residues. CDR3 in DNA: TGTGCCAGCAGAACGACAGGGATCAATGAGCAGTTCTTC. It is translated as CASRTTGINEQFF.

This clone has more than one count but fewer than ten. This chain connects TRBV19 to TRBJ1-4; the D gene is possibly TRBD1 (6 bases). Germline V gene data show CDR1 as LNHDA and CDR2 as SQIVND (reference sequence). V was clipped by 6 bases and J by 4 bases, with 15 bases between them. This CDR3 has 15 residues. The chain's CDR3 is CASSILQGGNEKLFF. DNA of the CDR3: TGTGCCAGTAGCATTCTACAGGGAGGTAATGAAAAACTGTTTTTT.

This clone has just a few counts. Other nucleotide sequences from this sample produce the same CDR3. J is TRBJ2-1 and V is TRBV5-1; D is possibly TRBD1 (5 bases). Germline V gene sequence: CDR1 SGHRS, CDR2 YFSETQ. The CDR3 runs to 15 residues. The ends were cut back, 4 bases at V and 0 bases at J, with 11 bases in the middle. This CDR3 is CASSADSSSYNEQFF. For the CDR3, the DNA is TGCGCCAGCAGCGCAGACAGTAGCTCCTACAATGAGCAGTTCTTC.

V usage is TRBV10-2 and J usage is TRBJ2-1; D unresolved. V was trimmed by 0 bases and J by 0 bases, leaving 9 bases between them. CDR1 WSHSY and CDR2 SAAADI come from the germline V gene. The CDR3 extends over 16 amino acids. The CDR3 nucleotides are TGCGCCAGCAGTGAGTCTCCCAGCAGCTCCTACAATGAGCAGTTCTTC. Its translation: CASSESPSSSYNEQFF.

Ten or more counts support this clone. The genes are TRBV29-1 and TRBJ2-7, with D possibly being TRBD1 (6 bases). Germline CDR1 and CDR2: SQVTM and ANQGSEA. The CDR3 length is 14 residues. Trimming took off 7 bases at V and 3 bases at J, with 19 bases between the two ends. Here the CDR3 reads CSAVDTGRNYEQYF. The CDR3 bases are TGCAGCGCAGTGGATACAGGGAGAAACTACGAGCAGTACTTC.

The chain has TRBV4-1 and TRBJ2-5, with no clear D. Germline CDR1 MGHRA, CDR2 YSYEKL. V lost 4 bases to trimming and J lost 2 bases, with 11 bases between them. The CDR3 covers 14 residues. CDR3 in DNA: TGCGCCAGCAGCCGCGGCCAGGCGCAAGAGACCCAGTACTTC. Protein product: CASSRGQAQETQYF.

This rearrangement joins TRBV21-1 to TRBJ2-7; the table assigns TRBD1, which was not confirmed against the DNA. TRBV21-1 is deemed a pseudogene. The CDR3 runs to 15 residues. CDR3 amino acids: CASSNFGQGVYEQYF. CDR3 sequence (DNA): TGTGCCAGCAGCAACTTTGGACAGGGGGTCTACGAGCAGTACTTC.

The rearrangement uses TRBV12-5 and TRBJ2-2; TRBD1 is a possible D gene (5 bases). The CDR3 is made up of 12 amino acids. V lost 9 bases, J lost 5 bases, and 10 bases lay in between. Germline CDR1 reads LGHNT; CDR2 reads FRNRAP. This CDR3 is CASATETGELFF. The CDR3 nucleotides are TGTGCTAGCGCGACAGAGACCGGGGAGCTGTTTTTT.

There are a few counts of this clone. The V call is TRBV5-4, the J call TRBJ2-3; D call uncertain. The CDR3 spans 16 residues. Per the germline V gene, CDR1 is SGHNT and CDR2 is YYREEE (reference sequence). Trimming shortened V by 0 bases and J by 1 base, and 12 bases separated the two germline ends. CDR3 in amino acids: CASSLGNKYGTDTQYF. CDR3 nucleotide sequence: TGTGCCAGCAGCTTGGGGAACAAGTACGGCACAGATACGCAGTATTTT.

The chain joins TRBV28 to TRBJ2-7; 9 bases fit TRBD2. The CDR3 runs 14 residues. V was pared by 3 bases and J by 3 bases, with 3 bases of the junction left unmatched. The germline CDR1 and CDR2 sequences are MDHEN and SYDVKM. CDR3 sequence: CASSFSGRLYEQYF. Here the CDR3 DNA reads TGTGCCAGCAGTTTCAGCGGGAGGCTCTACGAGCAGTACTTC. The variable domain in full, completed from reference TRBV28 and TRBJ2-7, reads DVKVTQSSRYLVKRTGEKVFLECVQDMDHENMFWYRQDPGLGLRLIYFSYDVKMKEKGDIPEGYSVSREKKERFSLILESASTNQTSMYLCASSFSGRLYEQYFGPGTRLTVT.

The rearrangement uses TRBV25-1 and TRBJ2-3; D is ambiguous. Germline V gene lookup returns CDR1 MGHDK and CDR2 SYGVNS. V was shortened by 4 bases and J by 4 bases, with 9 bases between the two germline ends. The CDR3 runs 13 residues. For the CDR3, the DNA is TGTGCCAGCAGTGCAACCATCCCAGATACGCAGTATTTT. Translated, it gives CASSATIPDTQYF.

This chain uses TRBV29-1 with TRBJ1-2; TRBD1 matches at 9 bases. CDR3 length equals 17 residues. Germline values: CDR1 SQVTM, CDR2 ANQGSEA. V was pared by 8 bases and J by 2 bases, with 18 bases of the junction left unmatched. CDR3 amino acids: CSPRPRTGESRNYGYTF. The CDR3 DNA is TGCAGCCCCCGTCCTAGGACAGGGGAGAGTAGGAACTATGGCTACACCTTC.

V is TRBV5-1 and J is TRBJ2-1; 12 nucleotides align to TRBD2. From germline, CDR1 is SGHRS and CDR2 YFSETQ. The CDR3 loop spans 16 amino acids. V shed 4 bases and J 7 bases; nucleotides not matched to a gene: 9. The CDR3 nucleotides are TGCGCCAGCAGCATTCGACTAGCGGGAGCAGGGAATGAGCAGTTCTTC. It encodes CASSIRLAGAGNEQFF.

Concerning this clone itself: Sequence at one end of the junction differs from germline and may be a read error. The chain has TRBV19 and TRBJ2-1; a possible D gene is TRBD1 (6 bases). Germline loops: CDR1 LNHDA, CDR2 SQIVND (reference sequence). The CDR3 contains 14 residues. The CDR3 DNA reads as TGTGCCGGTAGTACCAACAGGGCCTACAATGAGCAGTTCTTC. It is translated as CAGSTNRAYNEQFF.